Listed here are 31 T cell receptor beta chains from one sample, sequenced in a study of early T cells in non-severe SARS-CoV-2 infection. One entry per CDR3 protein results from TCRdb running MiXCR on the 5' RACE reads. The sample lists roughly 40,000 distinct CDR3 sequences; about 4% were seen once. The sequencing input was whole blood. The receptors were sampled from an adult who was a healthcare worker with PCR-confirmed SARS-CoV-2 infection or an uninfected control (not recorded which).

This clonotype was seen many times. The chain uses TRBV5-5 and TRBJ1-4; TRBD1 is a possible D gene (6 bases). CDR3 size: 15 residues. V lost 3 bases, J lost 2 bases, and 11 bases lay in between. From germline, CDR1 is SGHKS and CDR2 YYEKEE (reference sequence). CDR3 region: CASSWGDTTNEKLFF. The CDR3 DNA sequence: TGTGCCAGCAGCTGGGGGGACACTACTAATGAAAAACTGTTTTTT.

The CDR3 DNA reads as TGTGCCAGCAGCTTAGTGGTAGCGGACCCCAGAGGTGAGCAGTTCTTC. Protein product: CASSLVVADPRGEQFF. V is TRBV7-2 and J is TRBJ2-1; the D gene is possibly TRBD2 (6 bases). CDR3 length equals 16 residues. The V and J ends lost 1 base and 9 bases respectively, with 19 bases between them. Germline CDR1 reads SGHTA; CDR2 reads FQGNSA.

This clonotype was found many times. V gene TRBV29-1 combines with J gene TRBJ2-7; 10 bases agree with TRBD1. CDR3 length equals 11 residues. The J segment lost 3 bases and the V segment lost 7 bases, leaving 0 bases of the junction unmatched. The V gene's germline CDR1 is SQVTM and CDR2 ANQGSEA. The CDR3 loop is CSGTGGYEQYF. The CDR3 DNA follows: TGCAGCGGGACAGGGGGCTACGAGCAGTACTTC.

This clonotype was seen a few times. The rearrangement links TRBV12-3 or TRBV12-4 to TRBJ2-3; 7 bases fit TRBD2. The CDR3 totals 18 residues. The ends lost 4 bases at V and 0 bases at J; junction bases unmatched: 13. The CDR3 nucleotides read TGTGCCAGCAGTTACCCCGCGAGCAGGACTAGTAGCACAGATACGCAGTATTTT. This codes for CASSYPASRTSSTDTQYF.

This clonotype was seen ten or more times. This chain connects TRBV2 to TRBJ1-5; tentatively, D is TRBD1 (6 bases). CDR1 and CDR2 (germline): SNHLY, FYNNEI. This CDR3 region has 12 residues. Between the trimmed V and J ends, which lost 8 bases and 3 bases, there was a span of 8 bases. The CDR3 reads CASGQLNQPQHF. CDR3 nucleotides: TGTGCCAGCGGACAGCTCAATCAGCCCCAGCATTTT.

This clonotype was picked up many times. The chain employs TRBV6-2 or TRBV6-3 and TRBJ1-1; 9 nucleotides agree with TRBD1. Germline V lookup: CDR1 MNHEY, CDR2 SVGEGT. The CDR3 consists of 12 residues. J gave up 6 bases and V 5 bases, and 1 base lay outside the gene matches. CDR3 sequence: CASSRQGAEAFF. The CDR3 DNA is TGTGCCAGCAGTCGACAGGGGGCTGAAGCTTTCTTT.

This clonotype was seen more than once but under ten times. The germline gene is not matched at one end of the junction; a read error may be the cause. The chain uses TRBV7-7 and TRBJ2-1, with D tentatively TRBD1 or TRBD2 (7 bases each). The CDR3 spans 16 residues. From germline, CDR1 is SSHAT and CDR2 FNYEAQ (reference sequence). The CDR3 loop is CASSLRVTGEGNEQFF. The CDR3 coding sequence is TGTGCTAGCAGCTTACGGGTCACAGGGGAGGGCAATGAGCAGTTCTTC.

This clonotype was seen at least ten times. This chain uses TRBV7-9 with TRBJ2-3; D remains unclear. Germline lookup yields CDR1 SEHNR and CDR2 FQNEAQ (reference sequence). V shed 2 bases and J shed 4 bases, with 13 bases lying between them. The CDR3 spans 15 residues. The CDR3 nucleotides are TGTGCCAGCAGCTTAATCGTGGGAAGGCCAGATACGCAGTATTTT. This gives the protein CASSLIVGRPDTQYF.

The CDR3 region has the DNA TGTGCCAGCTCGAGGACTAGCCACGCCGGGGAGCTGTTTTTT. This sequence encodes CASSRTSHAGELFF. This sequence joins TRBV18 and TRBJ2-2; TRBD2 matches 8 bases. With V trimmed by 6 bases and J by 6 bases, 6 bases remained unmatched. The germline V gene has CDR1 KGHSH and CDR2 LQKENI. This CDR3 spans 14 amino acids.

This clonotype has ten or more counts. The V and J genes are TRBV9 and TRBJ2-5, with a tentative D call TRBD2 (5 bases). The ends were cut back, 4 bases at V and 2 bases at J, with 18 bases in the middle. The CDR3 runs to 16 residues. Germline CDR1 reads SGDLS; CDR2 reads YYNGEE. CDR3 nucleotide sequence: TGTGCCAGCAGCTCCTCCATCCAGCGGTTACAAGAGACCCAGTACTTC. Amino acid sequence: CASSSSIQRLQETQYF.

This clonotype was counted at least ten times. V gene TRBV6-5 combines with J gene TRBJ1-1, with D perhaps matching TRBD1 (6 bases). The CDR3 extends over 13 amino acids. The germline V gene encodes CDR1 MNHEY and CDR2 SVGAGI. The V and J ends lost 2 bases and 5 bases respectively, with 9 bases between them. The CDR3 protein is CASSYVQGTEAFF. CDR3 in DNA: TGTGCCAGCAGTTACGTTCAGGGGACTGAAGCTTTCTTT.

This clonotype was recorded many times. This chain uses TRBV12-3 or TRBV12-4 with TRBJ1-6; D remains unclear. V shed 1 base and J shed 7 bases, with 8 bases lying between them. The CDR3 sequence is 14 residues long. The CDR3 loop is CASSLGGRNSPLHF. The CDR3 DNA reads TGTGCCAGCAGTTTAGGAGGCCGGAATTCACCCCTCCACTTT.

This clonotype was detected many times. This chain joins TRBV11-2 and TRBJ2-1; perhaps TRBD2 as D (6 bases). The germline CDR1 and CDR2 sequences are SGHAT and FQNNGV. Trimming took 5 bases from V and 4 from J, leaving 18 bases between them. This CDR3 has 16 residues. This chain's CDR3 is CASSIPRDWAYNEQFF. The CDR3 bases are TGTGCCAGCAGCATTCCCCGGGACTGGGCATACAATGAGCAGTTCTTC. The full variable domain, with the rest looked up from reference TRBV11-2 and TRBJ2-1, is EAGVAQSPRYKIIEKRQSVAFWCNPISGHATLYWYQQILGQGPKLLIQFQNNGVVDDSQLPKDRFSAERLKGVDSTLKIQPAKLEDSAVYLCASSIPRDWAYNEQFFGPGTRLTVL.

This clonotype was recorded at least ten times. This rearrangement joins TRBV7-9 to TRBJ2-2; no definite D call. The CDR3 covers 12 residues. The V end lost 5 bases, the J end lost 7 bases, and 8 bases lay between the germline ends. CDR1 and CDR2 (germline): SEHNR, FQNEAQ (reference sequence). DNA for the CDR3: TGTGCCAGCAGCCCGGTGGGCGGGGAGCTGTTTTTT. It encodes CASSPVGGELFF.

The genes are TRBV4-1 and TRBJ2-7, with D hard to call. Germline lookup yields CDR1 MGHRA and CDR2 YSYEKL. The CDR3 loop spans 16 amino acids. V was clipped by 0 bases and J by 2 bases, with 14 bases between them. DNA of the CDR3: TGCGCCAGCAGCCAAGAGGTAGTTGCCAGAACCTACGAGCAGTACTTC. Amino acid sequence: CASSQEVVARTYEQYF.

Ten or more counts support this clonotype. The V gene is TRBV6-1, the J gene TRBJ2-7; D is unclear. Germline V gene data show CDR1 as MNHNS and CDR2 as SASEGT. The CDR3 has 14 residues. Between the trimmed V and J ends, which lost 1 base and 2 bases, there was a span of 9 bases. CDR3 protein: CASSEEGPTYEQYF. In DNA form, the CDR3 reads TGTGCCAGCAGTGAAGAGGGCCCAACCTACGAGCAGTACTTC.

V gene TRBV2 combines with J gene TRBJ2-1; TRBD1 is a possible D gene (6 bases). Trimming left V 3 bases short and J 4 bases short, with 13 bases between. The CDR3 extends over 15 amino acids. The germline CDR1 and CDR2 sequences are SNHLY and FYNNEI. This chain's CDR3 is CASSDQGQFYNEQFF. Written as DNA, the CDR3 is TGTGCCAGCAGTGACCAAGGACAGTTTTACAATGAGCAGTTCTTC.

This clonotype appeared a few times. The V call is TRBV12-5, the J call TRBJ2-1, with D maybe TRBD2 (6 bases). Trimming shortened V by 1 base and J by 3 bases, and 16 bases separated the two germline ends. The length of the CDR3 is 17 residues. The germline V gene has CDR1 LGHNT and CDR2 FRNRAP. The DNA for the CDR3 is TGTGCTAGTGGTTTGGCCCGATCGGGACTCGTCTACAATGAGCAGTTCTTC. This sequence encodes CASGLARSGLVYNEQFF.

This clonotype was detected ten times or more. V and J are TRBV4-1 and TRBJ1-4, with D perhaps TRBD1 (5 bases). The CDR3 contains 15 residues. V was trimmed by 1 base and J by 5 bases, leaving 11 bases between them. Germline V gene data show CDR1 as MGHRA and CDR2 as YSYEKL. The CDR3 loop reads CASSQVPTVNEKLFF. CDR3 nucleotide sequence: TGCGCCAGCAGCCAAGTACCGACAGTGAATGAAAAACTGTTTTTT.

The table lists this clonotype with many counts. The rearrangement uses TRBV5-1 and TRBJ1-1, with a tentative D call TRBD1 (6 bases). Germline values: CDR1 SGHRS, CDR2 YFSETQ. This CDR3 region has 14 residues. Trimming removed 2 bases at V and 2 bases at J, with 10 bases between. The CDR3 loop is CASSLGGANTEAFF. CDR3 coding DNA: TGCGCCAGCAGCTTAGGGGGGGCTAACACTGAAGCTTTCTTT.

This clonotype was recorded at least ten times. The CDR3 DNA reads as TGTGCCAGCAGCCCTACGCCTAGCGGGGCCGTGAACACCGGGGAGCTGTTTTTT. Translated: CASSPTPSGAVNTGELFF. The chain couples TRBV7-3 to TRBJ2-2; 9 nucleotides align to TRBD2. The germline gives CDR1 SGHTA, CDR2 FQGTGA. The V gene end was trimmed by 5 bases and the J gene end by 1 base; junction bases not matched to a gene: 11. CDR3 length equals 18 residues.

This clonotype has ten or more counts. This chain links TRBV7-9 with TRBJ2-1, with D possibly TRBD2 on 5 matching bases. The CDR3 spans 12 residues. CDR1 SEHNR and CDR2 FQNEAQ come from the germline V gene (reference sequence). V was shortened by 0 bases and J by 12 bases, with 9 bases between the two germline ends. Written as DNA, the CDR3 is TGTGCCAGCAGCTTAGCGGGAGTTGGGCAGTTCTTC. Encoded protein: CASSLAGVGQFF.

This clonotype has at least ten counts. CDR3: CASSLGQTYGYTF. CDR3 sequence (DNA): TGTGCCAGCAGCCTGGGGCAGACCTATGGCTACACCTTC. J is TRBJ1-2 and V is TRBV5-4, with D tentatively TRBD1 (5 bases). CDR3 length: 13 amino acids. Germline CDR1 SGHNT, CDR2 YYREEE (reference sequence). V was shortened by 4 bases and J by 4 bases, with 11 bases between the two germline ends.

This clonotype has at least ten counts. The CDR3 sequence: CASRDGLGQQNTEAFF. CDR3 nucleotides: TGTGCCAGCAGAGACGGTCTGGGACAGCAGAACACTGAAGCTTTCTTT. The rearrangement uses TRBV5-5 and TRBJ1-1; TRBD1 aligns across 7 bases. There are 16 residues in the CDR3. V lost 5 bases, J lost 1 base, and 11 bases stayed unmatched. Germline CDR1 is SGHKS and CDR2 is YYEKEE (reference sequence).

The V call is TRBV25-1, the J call TRBJ2-2, with 10 nucleotides matching TRBD2. This CDR3 is built from 16 residues. From germline, CDR1 is MGHDK and CDR2 SYGVNS. Trimming took 1 base from V and 2 from J; bases not matched to a gene: 1. CDR3 nucleotide sequence: TGTGCCAGCAGTGAATCTAGCGGGAGAAACACCGGGGAGCTGTTTTTT. Translation: CASSESSGRNTGELFF. Filled out from reference TRBV25-1 and TRBJ2-2, the complete variable domain reads EADIYQTPRYLVIGTGKKITLECSQTMGHDKMYWYQQDPGMELHLIHYSYGVNSTEKGDLSSESTVSRIRTEHFPLTLESARPSHTSQYLCASSESSGRNTGELFFGEGSRLTVL.

This clonotype was picked up many times. V usage is TRBV20-1 and J usage is TRBJ2-7, with TRBD1 as a possible D gene (6 bases). The CDR3 has 12 residues. The V end lost 3 bases, the J end lost 2 bases, and 8 bases lay between the germline ends. Germline V CDR1 and CDR2: DFQATT, SNEGSKA (reference sequence). The CDR3 bases are TGCAGTGCTAGGGGGGCCGCCTACGAGCAGTACTTC. This sequence encodes CSARGAAYEQYF.

The rearrangement joins TRBV7-9 to TRBJ1-1; TRBD1 might be the D (5 bases). In germline, CDR1 is SEHNR, CDR2 FQNEAQ (reference sequence). Deletions cut 3 bases from V and 3 bases from J, with 8 bases between. This CDR3 region has 13 residues. The CDR3 DNA sequence: TGTGCCAGCAGCTTCGGACACTACACTGAAGCTTTCTTT. This encodes CASSFGHYTEAFF.

This clonotype occurred many times. The chain couples TRBV7-2 to TRBJ2-3, with 8 bases identical to TRBD1. From germline, CDR1 is SGHTA and CDR2 FQGNSA. J gave up 5 bases and V 4 bases, and 8 bases lay outside the gene matches. There are 15 residues in the CDR3. The CDR3 sequence is CASSYRSRGRDTQYF. The CDR3 nucleotides read TGTGCCAGCAGCTACCGAAGCAGGGGGCGAGATACGCAGTATTTT. Full variable domain (rest looked up from reference TRBV7-2 and TRBJ2-3): GAGVSQSPSNKVTEKGKDVELRCDPISGHTALYWYRQSLGQGLEFLIYFQGNSAPDKSGLPSDRFSAERTGGSVSTLTIQRTQQEDSAVYLCASSYRSRGRDTQYFGPGTRLTVL.

The rearrangement links TRBV27 to TRBJ2-7; D could derive from TRBD1 or TRBD2 (6 bases each). The CDR3 is 15 amino acids. The V end was cut by 6 bases, the J end by 0 bases, with 15 bases between. Germline V CDR1 and CDR2: MNHEY, SMNVEV (reference sequence). CDR3 sequence reads: CASSRGGLSSYEQYF. CDR3 nucleotides: TGTGCCAGCAGCCGAGGGGGGCTTTCCTCCTACGAGCAGTACTTC.

This clonotype has a handful of counts. V usage is TRBV6-1 and J usage is TRBJ2-4; D not certain. V was pared by 2 bases and J by 9 bases, with 14 bases between. This CDR3 spans 14 amino acids. Germline V gene data show CDR1 as MNHNS and CDR2 as SASEGT. The CDR3 protein is CASSEWLDGGIQYF. As DNA, the CDR3 is TGTGCCAGCAGTGAATGGTTAGATGGTGGCATTCAGTACTTC.

The chain combines TRBV9 with TRBJ2-1, with D unresolved. The V gene's germline CDR1 is SGDLS and CDR2 YYNGEE. V was shortened by 3 bases and J by 1 base, with 14 bases between the two germline ends. The CDR3 covers 16 residues. CDR3 region: CASSGSPGVSYNEQFF. The DNA of the CDR3 is TGTGCCAGCAGCGGGTCACCAGGAGTTTCCTACAATGAGCAGTTCTTC.